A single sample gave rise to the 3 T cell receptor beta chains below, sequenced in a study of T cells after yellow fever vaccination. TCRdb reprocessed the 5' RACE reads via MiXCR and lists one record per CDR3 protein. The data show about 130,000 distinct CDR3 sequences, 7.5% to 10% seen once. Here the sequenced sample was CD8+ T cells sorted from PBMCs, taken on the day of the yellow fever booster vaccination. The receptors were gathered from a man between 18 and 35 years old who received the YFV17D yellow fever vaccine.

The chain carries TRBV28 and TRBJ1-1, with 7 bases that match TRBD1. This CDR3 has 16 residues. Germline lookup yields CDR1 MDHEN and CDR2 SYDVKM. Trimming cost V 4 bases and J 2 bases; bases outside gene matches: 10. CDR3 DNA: TGTGCCAGCAGTTGGAGAGGGAGGACAGGTAACACTGAAGCTTTCTTT. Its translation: CASSWRGRTGNTEAFF.

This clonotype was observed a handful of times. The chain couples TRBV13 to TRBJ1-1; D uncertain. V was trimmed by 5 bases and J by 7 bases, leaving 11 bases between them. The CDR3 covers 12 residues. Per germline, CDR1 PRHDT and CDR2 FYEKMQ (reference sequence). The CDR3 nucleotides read TGTGCCAGCAGCACCGGGCCGTTTGAAGCTTTCTTT. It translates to CASSTGPFEAFF.

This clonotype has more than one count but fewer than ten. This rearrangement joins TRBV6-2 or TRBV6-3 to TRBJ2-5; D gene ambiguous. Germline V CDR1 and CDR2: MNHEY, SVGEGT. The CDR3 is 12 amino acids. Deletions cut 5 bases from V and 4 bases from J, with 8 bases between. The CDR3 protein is CASSELRETQYF. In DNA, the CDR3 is TGTGCCAGCAGTGAATTGCGAGAGACCCAGTACTTC.